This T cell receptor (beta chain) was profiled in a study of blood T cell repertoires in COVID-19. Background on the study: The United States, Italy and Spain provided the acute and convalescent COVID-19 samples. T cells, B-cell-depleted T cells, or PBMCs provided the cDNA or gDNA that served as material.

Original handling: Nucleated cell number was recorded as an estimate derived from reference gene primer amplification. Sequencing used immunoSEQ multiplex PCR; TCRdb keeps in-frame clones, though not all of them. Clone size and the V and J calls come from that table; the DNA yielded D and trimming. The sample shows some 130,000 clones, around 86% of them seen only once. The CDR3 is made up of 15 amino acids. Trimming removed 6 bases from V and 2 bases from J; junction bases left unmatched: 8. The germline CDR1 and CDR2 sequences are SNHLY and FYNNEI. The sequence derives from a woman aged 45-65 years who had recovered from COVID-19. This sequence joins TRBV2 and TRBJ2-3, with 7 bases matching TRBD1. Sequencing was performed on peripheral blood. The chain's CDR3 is CASSAETGTTDTQYF. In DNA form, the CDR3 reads TGTGCCAGCAGCGCCGAGACAGGGACCACAGATACGCAGTATTTT.